These 27 T cell receptor beta chains originate from one sample sequenced in a study of early T cells in non-severe SARS-CoV-2 infection. TCRdb processed the 5' RACE reads anew with MiXCR; each CDR3 protein has one entry. In the table there are fewer than 65,000 distinct CDR3 sequences, about 9.9% of which are singletons. The sequencing input was whole blood. The receptors stem from an adult who was a healthcare worker with PCR-confirmed SARS-CoV-2 infection or an uninfected control (not recorded which).

This clonotype has at least ten counts. This chain connects TRBV10-1 to TRBJ2-7; perhaps TRBD1 as D (5 bases). Germline lookup yields CDR1 WNHNN and CDR2 SYGVQD (reference sequence). This CDR3 has 16 residues. Trimming took 1 base from V and 0 from J, leaving 13 bases between them. The CDR3 sequence is CASSEWGGRSSYEQYV. The CDR3 DNA sequence: TGCGCCAGCAGTGAGTGGGGCGGAAGGAGCTCCTACGAGCAGTACGTC.

The chain couples TRBV18 to TRBJ2-5, with D possibly TRBD1 on 7 matching bases. The germline CDR1 and CDR2 sequences are KGHSH and LQKENI. CDR3 length equals 17 residues. V shed 0 bases and J shed 4 bases, with 18 bases lying between them. The CDR3 sequence is CASSPPGLQGGRETQYF. DNA for the CDR3: TGTGCCAGCTCACCACCGGGGCTCCAGGGGGGTCGAGAGACCCAGTACTTC. Full variable domain (missing parts from reference TRBV18 and TRBJ2-5): NAGVMQNPRHLVRRRGQEARLRCSPMKGHSHVYWYRQLPEEGLKFMVYLQKENIIDESGMPKERFSAEFPKEGPSILRIQQVVRGDSAAYFCASSPPGLQGGRETQYFGPGTRLLVL.

This clonotype was seen a few times. The genes are TRBV4-1 and TRBJ2-1; D remains ambiguous. This CDR3 is 18 amino acids long. Deletions cut 1 base from V and 10 bases from J, with 26 bases between. The V gene's germline CDR1 is MGHRA and CDR2 YSYEKL. As DNA, the CDR3 is TGCGCCAGCAGCCAAGTATTAAGAACCGGCCAAGAGAAATTCGAGCAGTTCTTC. Protein sequence: CASSQVLRTGQEKFEQFF.

This clonotype turned up a few times. The chain carries TRBV7-9 and TRBJ2-3, with 14 bases fitting TRBD2. The CDR3 is made up of 15 amino acids. The J segment lost 4 bases and the V segment lost 3 bases, leaving 0 bases of the junction unmatched. CDR1 SEHNR and CDR2 FQNEAQ come from the germline V gene (reference sequence). The CDR3 coding sequence is TGTGCCAGCAGCTTGACTAGCGGGGGGGCAGATACGCAGTATTTT. Its translation: CASSLTSGGADTQYF.

The chain links TRBV24-1 to TRBJ2-3; TRBD1 agrees at 9 bases. V lost 2 bases and J lost 3; bases outside the gene matches: 2. CDR1 is KGHDR, CDR2 SFDVKD, per germline. The CDR3 is made up of 15 amino acids. CDR3 loop: CATSDYRGRTDTQYF. CDR3 in DNA: TGTGCCACCAGTGATTACAGGGGGCGGACAGATACGCAGTATTTT.

The chain is built from TRBV4-2 and TRBJ2-3, with 7 positions matching TRBD2. V gave up 0 bases and J gave up 6 bases; unmatched junction bases: 3. Germline V CDR1 and CDR2: LGHNA, YNFKEQ. The CDR3 extends over 14 amino acids. CDR3 loop: CASSQEGGSDTQYF. Here the CDR3 DNA reads TGTGCCAGCAGCCAAGAGGGAGGGAGCGATACGCAGTATTTT.

This clonotype has a count of ten or more. The chain combines TRBV7-6 with TRBJ1-2; TRBD1 matches at 7 bases. Per the germline V gene, CDR1 is SGHVS and CDR2 is FNYEAQ. Losses at the gene ends were 3 bases for V and 10 bases for J; bases not matched to a gene: 5. CDR3 length equals 12 residues. The CDR3 loop reads CASSFGDSNYTF. The CDR3 DNA reads as TGTGCCAGCAGCTTTGGGGACAGCAACTACACCTTC. Full variable domain (missing parts from reference TRBV7-6 and TRBJ1-2): GAGVSQSPRYKVTKRGQDVALRCDPISGHVSLYWYRQALGQGPEFLTYFNYEAQQDKSGLPNDRFSAERPEGSISTLTIQRTEQRDSAMYRCASSFGDSNYTFGSGTRLTVV.

The rearrangement links TRBV10-1 to TRBJ1-3; D not certain. Germline CDR1 is WNHNN and CDR2 is SYGVQD (reference sequence). Trimming removed 2 bases from V and 1 base from J, with 12 bases in between. CDR3 length: 16 residues. The CDR3 region has the DNA TGCGCCAGCAGTGAGGAGCAGGATTTATCTGGAAACACCATATATTTT. Its translation is CASSEEQDLSGNTIYF.

The chain uses TRBV30 and TRBJ2-2, with D perhaps TRBD1 or TRBD2 (5 bases each). The CDR3 has 11 residues. Germline V CDR1 and CDR2: GTSNPN, SVGIG (reference sequence). With 3 bases removed from V and 6 bases from J, the gap between germline ends came to 5 bases. The CDR3 nucleotides read TGTGCCTGGAGGGGGGCCGGGGAGCTGTTTTTT. Translation gives CAWRGAGELFF.

This clonotype was detected many times. The V and J genes are TRBV18 and TRBJ2-3; D call uncertain. The CDR3 runs 16 residues. In germline, CDR1 is KGHSH, CDR2 LQKENI. Trimming took 5 bases from V and 2 from J, leaving 17 bases between them. As DNA, the CDR3 is TGTGCCAGCTCATCGAATAAGGGTTCCCCCACAGATACGCAGTATTTT. The encoded protein is CASSSNKGSPTDTQYF.

On this clonotype itself: One base away lies a much larger clone, so this may be a sequencing read error. The rearrangement joins TRBV3-1 to TRBJ2-2, with D unclear. Germline CDR1 and CDR2: LGHDT and YNNKEL (reference sequence). The CDR3 has 11 amino acids. The CDR3 coding sequence is TGTGCCAACAGCCAAGTGAGGGAGCTGTTTTTT. It codes for CANSQVRELFF.

A few counts support this clonotype. J is TRBJ2-1 and V is TRBV5-1; tentative D call: TRBD2 (6 bases). CDR1 and CDR2 from the germline V gene are SGHRS and YFSETQ. CDR3 size: 16 residues. V lost 1 base and J 1 base, leaving 12 bases between the germline ends. CDR3 DNA sequence: TGCGCCAGCAGCTTGCTGGCGGGGTTATCCTACAATGAGCAGTTCTTC. As protein: CASSLLAGLSYNEQFF.

This clonotype was picked up many times. This chain links TRBV6-6 with TRBJ1-6; the match to TRBD1 covers 7 bases. The CDR3 has 16 residues. Germline loops: CDR1 MNHNY, CDR2 SVGAGI (reference sequence). Trimming removed 1 base from V and 7 bases from J; junction bases left unmatched: 7. CDR3 DNA: TGTGCCAGCAGTTACTTACAGGGGCAGGGGAATTCACCCCTCCACTTT. Its translation: CASSYLQGQGNSPLHF.

The rearrangement links TRBV25-1 to TRBJ1-1; unclear D gene. CDR1 and CDR2 from the germline V gene are MGHDK and SYGVNS. V was shortened by 6 bases and J by 1 base, with 9 bases between the two germline ends. The CDR3 is made up of 13 amino acids. The DNA of the CDR3 is TGTGCCAGCAGCATTAGTAAGAACACTGAAGCTTTCTTT. It codes for CASSISKNTEAFF.

The chain links TRBV10-1 to TRBJ2-5; 7 positions agree with TRBD1. V trimming: 5 bases; J trimming: 5 bases; junction bases outside the gene matches: 5. CDR3 length: 13 residues. CDR1 is WNHNN and CDR2 is SYGVQD in the germline V gene (reference sequence). The CDR3 nucleotides are TGCGCCAGCAGTAGATCGACAGGGGAGACCCAGTACTTC. It translates to CASSRSTGETQYF.

The chain links TRBV5-8 to TRBJ2-5; tentative D call: TRBD2 (5 bases). Trimming stripped 2 bases from V and 4 bases from J, with 12 bases between. Germline CDR1 is SGHTS and CDR2 is YDEGEE. The CDR3 is made up of 14 amino acids. The CDR3 nucleotides are TGTGCCAGCAGCTTCGGTCGAAGCGGAGAGACCCAGTACTTC. Translating it yields CASSFGRSGETQYF.

As regards this clonotype: The junction and the germline gene differ at one end; a read error may be behind it. The chain has TRBV7-2 and TRBJ1-5; D gene uncertain. This CDR3 is 15 amino acids long. CDR1 SGHTA and CDR2 FQGNSA come from the germline V gene. The DNA of the CDR3 is TGTGTCAGCAGCTTAGACCTAGCTCTAGGCCAGCCCCAGCATTTT. Protein sequence: CVSSLDLALGQPQHF.

This clonotype was counted ten times or more. The V gene is TRBV2, the J gene TRBJ2-2; 10 nucleotides match TRBD1. CDR1 is SNHLY, CDR2 FYNNEI, per germline. V lost 6 bases to trimming and J lost 4 bases; unmatched junction nucleotides: 5. This CDR3 comprises 15 residues. The CDR3 is CASRRQGAGTGELFF. CDR3 coding DNA: TGTGCCAGCAGAAGACAGGGGGCGGGCACCGGGGAGCTGTTTTTT.

The V call is TRBV5-4, the J call TRBJ1-2; no definite D call. Trimming stripped 0 bases from V and 8 bases from J, with 8 bases between. Germline CDR1 and CDR2: SGHNT and YYREEE (reference sequence). The CDR3 covers 12 residues. As DNA, the CDR3 is TGTGCCAGCAGCTTGGAGGGTTTGGGCTACACCTTC. This codes for CASSLEGLGYTF. Full variable domain (rest looked up from reference TRBV5-4 and TRBJ1-2): ETGVTQSPTHLIKTRGQQVTLRCSSQSGHNTVSWYQQALGQGPQFIFQYYREEENGRGNFPPRFSGLQFPNYSSELNVNALELDDSALYLCASSLEGLGYTFGSGTRLTVV.

This clonotype occurred many times. The J gene is TRBJ2-2, the V gene TRBV12-5, with TRBD2 as a possible D gene (6 bases). The germline V gene encodes CDR1 LGHNT and CDR2 FRNRAP. The CDR3 spans 16 residues. V lost 5 bases and J lost 1, with 14 bases in between. CDR3 coding DNA: TGTGCTAGTGGTAGATCCGGGACTCTGAACACCGGGGAGCTGTTTTTT. This gives the protein CASGRSGTLNTGELFF.

This clonotype was found many times. The CDR3 region is CASSRGQGYTDTQYF. CDR3 in DNA: TGTGCCAGCAGCCGCGGACAGGGATACACAGATACGCAGTATTTT. The chain joins TRBV14 to TRBJ2-3, with 8 nucleotides matching TRBD1. Germline V gene sequence: CDR1 SGHDN, CDR2 FVKESK. CDR3 size: 15 residues. V shed 4 bases and J 2 bases; nucleotides not matched to a gene: 5.

This chain uses TRBV12-3 or TRBV12-4 with TRBJ1-1; no clear D. V was cut by 3 bases and J by 8 bases, with 10 bases left in between. The CDR3 loop spans 12 amino acids. CDR3 sequence: CASSFYGGEAFF. The CDR3 nucleotides are TGTGCCAGCAGTTTTTACGGTGGGGAAGCTTTCTTT.

This clonotype was detected only a few times. V gene TRBV6-5 combines with J gene TRBJ1-4; the match to TRBD1 covers 8 bases. This CDR3 is 15 amino acids long. CDR1 and CDR2 from the germline V gene are MNHEY and SVGAGI. The V and J ends lost 8 bases and 8 bases, in that order; junction bases with no gene match: 13. The CDR3 DNA reads as TGTGCCAGCGCCTTGGGCGGGACAGGAGGGGAAAAACTGTTTTTT. It is translated as CASALGGTGGEKLFF.

This clonotype has a handful of counts. The chain couples TRBV6-5 to TRBJ1-3; D remains ambiguous. The CDR3 is 14 residues long. The germline V gene encodes CDR1 MNHEY and CDR2 SVGAGI. V was clipped by 6 bases and J by 0 bases, with 9 bases between them. The CDR3 loop is CASRSPASGNTIYF. CDR3 DNA: TGTGCCAGCAGGTCGCCGGCCTCTGGAAACACCATATATTTT.

There are many counts of this clonotype. The CDR3 is CASSLAWDFSSNEQFF. CDR3 nucleotide sequence: TGTGCCAGCAGCTTGGCCTGGGACTTCTCATCCAATGAGCAGTTCTTC. The chain links TRBV5-6 to TRBJ2-1; D perhaps matches TRBD2 (6 bases). Germline CDR1 reads SGHDT; CDR2 reads YYEEEE. V was shortened by 0 bases and J by 6 bases, with 16 bases between the two germline ends. The CDR3 is made up of 16 amino acids.

This clonotype was found a few times. The chain combines TRBV12-3 or TRBV12-4 with TRBJ2-1, with D hard to call. The CDR3 is 12 amino acids. The ends were cut back, 4 bases at V and 7 bases at J, with 8 bases in the middle. CDR3 nucleotide sequence: TGTGCCAGCAGTTCAATCCTAAATGAGCAGTTCTTC. Translation gives CASSSILNEQFF.

This clonotype has at least ten counts. The rearrangement joins TRBV9 to TRBJ1-1, with TRBD1 as a possible D gene (5 bases). The CDR3 totals 14 residues. V shed 0 bases and J shed 2 bases, with 8 bases lying between them. Per the germline V gene, CDR1 is SGDLS and CDR2 is YYNGEE. CDR3 loop: CASSVGRGNTEAFF. DNA for the CDR3: TGTGCCAGCAGCGTAGGTAGGGGTAACACTGAAGCTTTCTTT.